One sample yielded the 27 T cell receptor beta chains listed below, sequenced in a study of cytomegalovirus exposure and HLA in healthy donors. Primers for the PCR totalled 60 Vbeta and 13 Jbeta. Profiling relied on immunoSEQ multiplex PCR, and the TCRdb table lists in-frame clones only, not all of them. Of about 160,000 clones detected, 68% appear once; the ten largest clones hold 2.5% to 3%. Material: PBMCs. These TCRs come from a woman aged 40 to 50 in good health and CMV-seropositive.

The chain combines TRBV9 with TRBJ2-3; 12 bases map to TRBD1. Germline V lookup: CDR1 SGDLS, CDR2 YYNGEE. CDR3 size: 16 residues. Losses at the gene ends were 3 bases for V and 4 bases for J; bases not matched to a gene: 6. CDR3 region: CASSASGTGGPDTQYF. The CDR3, as DNA: TGTGCCAGCAGCGCATCCGGGACAGGGGGCCCAGATACGCAGTATTTT. Filled out from reference TRBV9 and TRBJ2-3, the complete variable domain reads DSGVTQTPKHLITATGQRVTLRCSPRSGDLSVYWYQQSLDQGLQFLIQYYNGEERAKGNILERFSAQQFPDLHSELNLSSLELGDSALYFCASSASGTGGPDTQYFGPGTRLTVL.

This clone was counted between two and nine times. Its ends do not fully match the called genes, so a read error is possible. The chain carries TRBV9 and TRBJ1-2; D remains unclear. This CDR3 region has 16 residues. Germline CDR1 and CDR2: SGDLS and YYNGEE. CDR3 nucleotide sequence: TGTGCCAGCAGCGTAGAGCCAACTCCCTCTAATTATGGCTACACCTTC. This gives the protein CASSVEPTPSNYGYTF.

The chain is built from TRBV11-2 and TRBJ2-7; D may be TRBD2 (6 bases). The ends were cut back, 10 bases at V and 3 bases at J, with 19 bases in the middle. Germline lookup yields CDR1 SGHAT and CDR2 FQNNGV. CDR3 size: 14 residues. CDR3 coding DNA: TGTGCCACCCAGCTTAGGGGAGGCAGCTACGAGCAGTACTTC. This sequence encodes CATQLRGGSYEQYF.

In this sample, this clone turned up a few times. This chain joins TRBV6-5 and TRBJ1-1; a possible D gene is TRBD1 (6 bases). Germline loops: CDR1 MNHEY, CDR2 SVGAGI. There are 14 residues in the CDR3. Trimming left V 6 bases short and J 5 bases short, with 16 bases between. The CDR3 sequence: CASSPAGVDTEAFF. The CDR3 DNA sequence: TGTGCCAGCAGCCCGGCAGGGGTTGATACTGAAGCTTTCTTT.

The chain links TRBV28 to TRBJ1-1, with D perhaps matching TRBD1 (6 bases). The CDR3 spans 13 residues. Germline V gives CDR1 MDHEN, CDR2 SYDVKM. The V end was cut by 6 bases, the J end by 1 base, with 9 bases between. CDR3 in amino acids: CASRTGQNTEAFF. The CDR3 DNA follows: TGTGCCAGCAGGACAGGACAGAACACTGAAGCTTTCTTT.

The chain employs TRBV6-5 and TRBJ2-5; 7 positions match TRBD1. The J call may be faulty, since TRBJ2-7 better matches the DNA end. CDR1 is MNHEY and CDR2 is SVGAGI in the germline V gene. The CDR3 is 15 amino acids. CDR3 amino acids: CASSYSAGGDYEQYF. The CDR3 DNA sequence: TGTGCCAGCAGTTACTCGGCAGGGGGAGACTACGAGCAGTACTTC.

The chain combines TRBV28 with TRBJ2-3, with 10 bases matching TRBD1. V shed 5 bases and J 3 bases; nucleotides not matched to a gene: 2. This CDR3 contains 14 residues. Germline V lookup: CDR1 MDHEN, CDR2 SYDVKM. CDR3 sequence (DNA): TGTGCCAGCAGTGGACAGGGGGGGACAGATACGCAGTATTTT. Protein product: CASSGQGGTDTQYF.

V usage is TRBV7-2 and J usage is TRBJ2-5; 15 bases are a match to TRBD2. J was trimmed by 1 base and V by 0 bases; bases with no gene match: 0. The CDR3 runs 17 residues. The germline gives CDR1 SGHTA, CDR2 FQGNSA. The CDR3 DNA reads TGTGCCAGCAGCTTAGCGGGACTAGCGGGAGGCCAAGAGACCCAGTACTTC. Its protein is CASSLAGLAGGQETQYF.

V and J are TRBV7-9 and TRBJ2-5, with TRBD2 matching over 11 bases. V gave up 3 bases and J gave up 6 bases; unmatched junction bases: 9. Germline CDR1 and CDR2: SEHNR and FQNEAQ (reference sequence). The CDR3 consists of 16 residues. CDR3 coding DNA: TGTGCCAGCAGCTTGGAGTTAGCGGGAGGGCAAAAGACCCAGTACTTC. It encodes CASSLELAGGQKTQYF.

CDR3 in amino acids: CASSWDRDYEQYF. CDR3 DNA: TGTGCCAGCAGTTGGGACAGGGACTACGAGCAGTACTTC. The J gene is TRBJ2-7, the V gene TRBV6-1, with 9 nucleotides matching TRBD1. Germline V gene lookup returns CDR1 MNHNS and CDR2 SASEGT. The junction had 2 bases not matched to a gene; V was cut back by 5 bases and J by 3 bases. The CDR3 is 13 residues long.

The genes are TRBV29-1 and TRBJ2-3; the match to TRBD2 covers 16 bases. Losses at the gene ends were 6 bases for V and 11 bases for J; bases not matched to a gene: 14. Germline CDR1 reads SQVTM; CDR2 reads ANQGSEA. The CDR3 has 16 amino acids. The CDR3 region has the DNA TGCAGCGTGCCCGGGACTAGCGGGAGGGCCTCCCGTTGGCAGTATTTT. It codes for CSVPGTSGRASRWQYF.

V gene TRBV7-2 combines with J gene TRBJ1-2; 8 bases map to TRBD1. This CDR3 spans 14 amino acids. Germline loops: CDR1 SGHTA, CDR2 FQGNSA. The V segment lost 4 bases and the J segment 5 bases; nucleotides outside the gene matches: 6. The DNA for the CDR3 is TGTGCCAGCAGCTCGGACAGGGTAAAATATGGCTACACCTTC. Its translation: CASSSDRVKYGYTF.

This clone occurred a few times. The chain has TRBV7-6 and TRBJ2-1, with 9 nucleotides matching TRBD1. Germline V CDR1 and CDR2: SGHVS, FNYEAQ. The J segment lost 5 bases and the V segment lost 1 base, leaving 0 bases of the junction unmatched. The CDR3 covers 14 residues. The CDR3 loop reads CASSLGDRDNEQFF. The CDR3 DNA reads as TGTGCCAGCAGCTTAGGGGACAGGGACAATGAGCAGTTCTTC.

This clone was seen a handful of times. The rearrangement joins TRBV4-3 to TRBJ2-5, with TRBD1 as a possible D gene (6 bases). This CDR3 is built from 15 residues. Germline-derived CDR1 and CDR2 are LGHNA and YSLEER. V lost 1 base and J lost 4, with 13 bases in between. The CDR3: CASSQGLQGGETQYF. As DNA, the CDR3 is TGCGCCAGCAGCCAAGGACTCCAAGGGGGAGAGACCCAGTACTTC.

The chain links TRBV6-5 to TRBJ2-5, with TRBD2 matching 15 bases. The CDR3 is made up of 15 amino acids. Germline loops: CDR1 MNHEY, CDR2 SVGAGI. Trimming took 6 bases from V and 5 from J; bases not matched to a gene: 4. The CDR3 sequence is CASRRTSGGVETQYF. Written as DNA, the CDR3 is TGTGCCAGCAGGAGGACTAGCGGGGGGGTGGAGACCCAGTACTTC.

The chain uses TRBV2 and TRBJ1-1; perhaps TRBD1 as D (6 bases). This CDR3 contains 15 residues. V lost 5 bases to trimming and J lost 0 bases, with 13 bases between them. CDR1 and CDR2 from the germline V gene are SNHLY and FYNNEI. CDR3 sequence: CASSPTGLVNTEAFF. The CDR3 nucleotides are TGTGCCAGCAGTCCCACAGGGCTTGTGAACACTGAAGCTTTCTTT.

This chain uses TRBV5-6 with TRBJ2-2, with 8 nucleotides matching TRBD2. This CDR3 has 17 residues. CDR1 and CDR2 (germline): SGHDT, YYEEEE. Trimming took 0 bases from V and 4 from J; bases not matched to a gene: 8. CDR3 residues: CASSLAITSGSTGELFF. The CDR3 bases are TGTGCCAGCAGCTTGGCTATCACTAGCGGTAGCACCGGGGAGCTGTTTTTT.

About this clone itself: The junction departs from the called germline gene at one end, perhaps through a read error. The chain uses TRBV27 and TRBJ1-2, with 10 bases fitting TRBD1. This CDR3 is 13 amino acids long. From germline, CDR1 is MNHEY and CDR2 SMNVEV (reference sequence). CDR3 sequence reads: CASSLGTGDGYPF. The CDR3 region has the DNA TGTGCCAGCAGTTTAGGGACAGGGGATGGCTACCCCTTC.

The chain joins TRBV4-3 to TRBJ2-1; TRBD2 aligns across 9 bases. V shed 5 bases, J shed 3 bases, and the junction held 5 bases outside the gene matches. Germline values: CDR1 LGHNA, CDR2 YSLEER. The CDR3 runs 15 residues. The CDR3 loop reads CASSLSSGGYNEQFF. Written as DNA, the CDR3 is TGCGCCAGCAGCTTGAGTAGCGGGGGCTACAATGAGCAGTTCTTC.

The chain combines TRBV4-1 with TRBJ2-6; 7 positions match TRBD1. The CDR3 covers 22 residues. The V gene end was trimmed by 0 bases and the J gene end by 1 base; junction bases not matched to a gene: 18. Germline V lookup: CDR1 MGHRA, CDR2 YSYEKL. CDR3 protein: CASSQEGGRGGSPRSGANVLTF. The DNA for the CDR3 is TGCGCCAGCAGCCAAGAAGGGGGCAGGGGCGGGTCTCCTAGGTCTGGGGCCAACGTCCTGACTTTC.

With regard to this clone: The junction and the germline gene differ at one end; a read error may be behind it. The CDR3 DNA reads TGCAGCGTTGGACAGGGGAACGCTGAAGCTTTCTTT. Translated: CSVGQGNAEAFF. J is TRBJ1-1 and V is TRBV29-1, with 8 bases that match TRBD1. Germline-derived CDR1 and CDR2 are SQVTM and ANQGSEA. The CDR3 contains 12 residues.

This chain joins TRBV5-1 and TRBJ1-4; TRBD1 aligns across 8 bases. The CDR3 runs to 15 residues. Unmatched junction bases numbered 6, after V lost 4 bases and J lost 4 bases. Germline CDR1 and CDR2: SGHRS and YFSETQ. The CDR3 coding sequence is TGCGCCAGCAGCCTGGGGGGACAGGTTAATGAAAAACTGTTTTTT. Its protein product is CASSLGGQVNEKLFF. The full variable domain, completed using reference TRBV5-1 and TRBJ1-4, is KAGVTQTPRYLIKTRGQQVTLSCSPISGHRSVSWYQQTPGQGLQFLFEYFSETQRNKGNFPGRFSGRQFSNSRSEMNVSTLELGDSALYLCASSLGGQVNEKLFFGSGTQLSVL.

V usage is TRBV11-2 and J usage is TRBJ2-1, with D possibly TRBD1 on 6 matching bases. CDR1 is SGHAT, CDR2 FQNNGV, per germline. V dropped 5 bases and J dropped 7 bases, with 18 bases sitting between them. The CDR3 consists of 15 residues. CDR3 bases: TGTGCCAGCAGCCCCGGGTACGACAGGTTAAATGAGCAGTTCTTC. This codes for CASSPGYDRLNEQFF.

The chain couples TRBV19 to TRBJ1-5; 9 bases are shared with TRBD1. Germline loops: CDR1 LNHDA, CDR2 SQIVND (reference sequence). The CDR3 length is 15 residues. The trim removed 5 bases at V and 3 bases at J, leaving 5 bases unmatched. The DNA for the CDR3 is TGTGCCAGTAGTCCGGACAGGGGTGACAATCAGCCCCAGCATTTT. Amino acid sequence: CASSPDRGDNQPQHF.

The genes are TRBV7-9 and TRBJ2-1; 10 bases map to TRBD2. The germline gives CDR1 SEHNR, CDR2 FQNEAQ (reference sequence). This CDR3 is built from 16 residues. The ends lost 1 base at V and 3 bases at J; junction bases unmatched: 3. For the CDR3, the DNA is TGTGCCAGCAGCTTAGGGCCTAGCGGGAGCTACAATGAGCAGTTCTTC. This encodes CASSLGPSGSYNEQFF.

The chain recombines TRBV6-4 with TRBJ1-6; D uncertain. Germline V gene sequence: CDR1 MRHNA, CDR2 SNTAGT. Trimming took 5 bases from V and 8 from J, leaving 10 bases between them. The CDR3 runs to 13 residues. CDR3 region: CASSTQRDSPLHF. Written as DNA, the CDR3 is TGTGCCAGCAGTACCCAACGGGATTCACCCCTCCACTTT.

This chain links TRBV27 with TRBJ1-6, with D uncertain. The germline gives CDR1 MNHEY, CDR2 SMNVEV (reference sequence). The CDR3 contains 15 residues. The germline V and J ends were trimmed by 6 bases and 5 bases, with 14 bases remaining between them. CDR3 in DNA: TGTGCCAGCAGCTCATGGTCCGGGAATAATTCACCCCTCCACTTT. Its translation is CASSSWSGNNSPLHF.